A single sample gave rise to the 7 T cell receptor beta chains below, sequenced in a study of blood T cell repertoires in COVID-19. Clones were sequenced by immunoSEQ multiplex PCR, and TCRdb holds only the in-frame ones, with some missing. The data show hundreds of thousands of clones, 86% seen once. The material sequenced was PBMCs or T cells enriched from blood (not recorded which). Source of these receptors: a man aged 40-49 years who had recovered from COVID-19.

The V gene is TRBV9, the J gene TRBJ2-2, with 8 bases lining up with TRBD1. The V gene's germline CDR1 is SGDLS and CDR2 YYNGEE. The CDR3 spans 15 residues. Germline trimming cut 1 base from V and 5 bases from J; bases unmatched to any gene: 4. CDR3 protein: CASSVQGALTGELFF. CDR3 bases: TGTGCCAGCAGCGTACAGGGGGCGCTTACCGGGGAGCTGTTTTTT.

This clone was detected a few times. CDR3 protein: CASSQDRKTGYGYTF. The CDR3 coding sequence is TGTGCCAGCAGCCAAGATAGGAAGACAGGCTATGGCTACACCTTC. The chain combines TRBV3-1 (or the pseudogene TRBV3-2) with TRBJ1-2, with D perhaps matching TRBD1 (6 bases). CDR1 and CDR2 (germline): LGHDT, YNNKEL (reference sequence). The CDR3 covers 15 residues. Trimming removed 0 bases at V and 4 bases at J, with 12 bases between.

The sample holds one count of this clone. This rearrangement joins TRBV6-5 to TRBJ2-1; D might be TRBD2 (5 bases). The CDR3 covers 16 residues. Trimming shortened V by 2 bases and J by 0 bases, and 11 bases separated the two germline ends. Per germline, CDR1 MNHEY and CDR2 SVGAGI. The CDR3 DNA follows: TGTGCCAGCAGTTACAAGAGGAGGTCCTCCTACAATGAGCAGTTCTTC. Amino acid sequence: CASSYKRRSSYNEQFF.

The CDR3: CASSFTSGASNEQFF. CDR3 DNA sequence: TGTGCCAGCAGCTTTACTAGCGGGGCTAGCAATGAGCAGTTCTTC. The J gene is TRBJ2-1, the V gene TRBV7-2; 10 positions match TRBD2. The CDR3 covers 15 residues. J gave up 6 bases and V 3 bases, and 5 bases lay outside the gene matches. CDR1 is SGHTA, CDR2 FQGNSA, per germline. The whole variable domain, filled in from reference TRBV7-2 and TRBJ2-1, reads GAGVSQSPSNKVTEKGKDVELRCDPISGHTALYWYRQSLGQGLEFLIYFQGNSAPDKSGLPSDRFSAERTGGSVSTLTIQRTQQEDSAVYLCASSFTSGASNEQFFGPGTRLTVL.

The chain links TRBV30 to TRBJ1-5; 11 positions match TRBD1. Germline assignment: CDR1 GTSNPN and CDR2 SVGIG (reference sequence). With 1 base clipped from V and 7 bases from J, the junction kept 6 bases outside the gene matches. This CDR3 comprises 15 residues. CDR3 in DNA: TGTGCCTGGAGTGCCTGGGACAGGGGGGAACAGCCCCAGCATTTT. The encoded protein is CAWSAWDRGEQPQHF. The full variable domain, its missing parts supplied by reference TRBV30 and TRBJ1-5, is SQTIHQWPATLVQPVGSPLSLECTVEGTSNPNLYWYRQAAGRGLQLLFYSVGIGQISSEVPQNLSASRPQDRQFILSSKKLLLSDSGFYLCAWSAWDRGEQPQHFGDGTRLSIL.

The genes are TRBV5-1 and TRBJ2-3; no definite D call. This CDR3 has 14 amino acids. The ends were cut back, 0 bases at V and 3 bases at J, with 8 bases in the middle. The germline V gene encodes CDR1 SGHRS and CDR2 YFSETQ. The CDR3 nucleotides are TGCGCCAGCAGCTTGGGTCAGCGTACAGATACGCAGTATTTT. It encodes CASSLGQRTDTQYF. Full variable domain (outside the CDR3, taken from reference TRBV5-1 and TRBJ2-3): KAGVTQTPRYLIKTRGQQVTLSCSPISGHRSVSWYQQTPGQGLQFLFEYFSETQRNKGNFPGRFSGRQFSNSRSEMNVSTLELGDSALYLCASSLGQRTDTQYFGPGTRLTVL.

The CDR3 loop is CASNPIWLAPYNEQFF. CDR3 DNA: TGTGCCAGCAACCCTATTTGGCTAGCGCCGTACAATGAGCAGTTCTTC. The genes are TRBV28 and TRBJ2-1; D is perhaps TRBD2 (6 bases). Trimming removed 7 bases from V and 4 bases from J, with 20 bases in between. Germline V lookup: CDR1 MDHEN, CDR2 SYDVKM. This CDR3 has 16 residues.